This paragraph reports one T cell receptor (beta chain). The record originates from a study of T cell changes during pregnancy in multiple sclerosis. The CDR3 has 12 residues. V lost 1 base and J 5 bases, leaving 9 bases between the germline ends. Germline V gene lookup returns CDR1 GTSNPN and CDR2 SVGIG (reference sequence). The table came from immunoSEQ multiplex PCR; TCRdb's copy has only in-frame clones and leaves some out. The data contain tens of thousands of clones, around 94% of them singletons. This sequence joins TRBV30 and TRBJ2-7; D might be TRBD1 (6 bases). The receptor was derived from a female donor with multiple sclerosis, enrolled in a pregnancy study. The input for sequencing was peripheral blood, taken after pregnancy. This CDR3 reads CAWSAQGHEQYF. The CDR3 DNA sequence: TGTGCCTGGAGTGCACAGGGCCACGAGCAGTACTTC.